This T cell receptor beta chain is drawn from a study of CD39 and CD103 CD8 tumor-infiltrating T cells. Germline V gene data show CDR1 as WSHSY and CDR2 as SAAADI. Trimming pared 0 bases from V and 6 bases from J, leaving 12 bases between. The CDR3 runs to 16 residues. Sequenced by immunoSEQ multiplex PCR; TCRdb stores in-frame clones only, minus some. The sample includes 810 or so clones, approximately 77% of them seen just once. The receptor was isolated from a human donor with head and neck squamous cell carcinoma. Sequenced input: CD39- CD103+ CD8+ T cells sorted from the tumor. The subset was: CD103+CD39- single-positive CD45RA- CD8 T cells. The rearrangement uses TRBV10-2 and TRBJ1-6; D is uncertain. The CDR3 nucleotides are TGCGCCAGCAGTGAGTCGATGTGGGCCAGTAATTCACCCCTCCACTTT. Amino acids: CASSESMWASNSPLHF.